This entry concerns a single T cell receptor beta chain. The data stem from a study of cytomegalovirus exposure and HLA in healthy donors. Both 60 Vbeta primers and 13 Jbeta primers went into the PCR. Clones were read by immunoSEQ multiplex PCR, and TCRdb kept only the in-frame ones, dropping some. The repertoire includes fewer than 110,000 clones, 65% to 75% of them detected once, and 1.5% to 2% sits in the top ten. From germline, CDR1 is KGHSH and CDR2 LQKENI. The CDR3 has 15 amino acids. The V gene lost 6 bases and the J gene lost 0 bases, with 14 bases spanning the gap. This TCR came from a woman aged 35 to 49 in good health and CMV-seronegative. The sequencing input was PBMCs. The chain couples TRBV18 to TRBJ2-5; D ambiguous. CDR3 in DNA: TGTGCCAGCTCCCCCCCAGTGTTCCACCAAGAGACCCAGTACTTC. As protein: CASSPPVFHQETQYF.